This TCR beta chain stems from a study of the immune and genomic landscape of osteosarcoma (dated by TCRdb to the early 2020s). At the level of the whole study: The overall cohort comprised around 48 pediatric and adult patients with high-grade osteosarcoma, with a median age at diagnosis of approximately 27 years (range about 5-81). The cohort was enriched for poor-risk disease, with 73% to 80% showing unfavorable pathologic response to standard therapy and around 67% deceased. In the overall cohort, about 57% of patients were male, and roughly 79% had localized disease at diagnosis. Osteosarcoma specimens were profiled with whole genome, RNA and T-cell receptor sequencing plus immunohistochemistry and reverse phase protein arrays so that immunogenic potential could be defined. TCR sequencing results were integrated with transcriptome, protein array and immunostaining data to characterize the osteosarcoma immunogenomic landscape. An explanation for the limited clinical activity of immune checkpoint inhibitors in osteosarcoma was sought in the study. Each of a few patients provided a couple of samples from the same tumor site. What the work shows at the level of the full study, not this receptor alone: Productive TCR clonality was found to be low overall, with an average of 0.09 and a maximum of 0.3, which suggested limited T-cell clonal expansion. Sample size was not determined by any statistical method, because osteosarcoma is rare and all possible samples were collected. In five cases a single hyperexpanded clone dominated the repertoire, and each of those five cases had fewer than 100 T-cell clonotypes. Along with the frozen tumor specimens, matched blood was collected from just a couple of patients. The clonality benchmarks were taken from external normal skin and healthy peripheral blood data instead of from matched normal tissue. Although TCR productive clonality was higher in the immune-hot C3 cluster than in the cold C1 cluster, TCR productive clonality was still low overall.

The specimens were post-treatment primary, local recurrence and metastasis tumors obtained from patients with a poor prognosis. The metastasis specimens were resected osteosarcoma lung metastases that had been frozen. TCR beta chain CDR3 regions were immunosequenced with the ImmunoSEQ Assay (Adaptive Biotechnologies). On the authors' methods: TCRB rearrangements, read counts, read proportions and gene usage were exported through the ImmunoSEQ Analyzer platform. T-cell clonality was computed as 1 minus Pielou's evenness on productive rearrangements. In the clonal space homeostasis analysis, clonotypes were binned as rare, small, medium, large or hyperexpanded (0.01 to 1 of the repertoire). TCR productive clonality was compared across immune clusters C1, C2 and C3 using the Wilcoxon rank sum test. The immuneACCESS repertoire file appears here via TCRdb, limited to in-frame rearrangements. These files lack a portion of the clones; in checked studies, under half of the deficit traces to unresolved V genes, and the cause of the others is not known. From that table come the V and J calls and clone size; the DNA was used to work out D and trimming. This sample lists 1,500 to 2,000 clones; under 75% were detected once. The ten most abundant clones make up 15% to 20% of the sample.

The cysteine opens and the phenylalanine closes a CDR3 of 14 amino acids. Left in the record is the CDR3 DNA by itself, 42 bases read in frame from the first base. V ends up 1 base short and J 3 bases short, with an unmatched junction base count of 3. From a lookup of the germline V gene, CDR1 and CDR2 are MNHNS and SASEGT. This clone has a handful of counts. This clone's antigen is unknown. Nothing much larger sits one base from this clone, and base qualities are not available. This receptor chain uses TRBV6-1 and TRBJ2-7, and 7 bases in between align with TRBD1. The sequenced material came from metastatic tumor tissue from the lung. In the paper's terms, the cell subset or site label means: lung metastasis of osteosarcoma. The origin of this receptor is a boy aged 5-17 years with osteosarcoma. The age is the age at diagnosis. The CDR3 loop reads CASSEGDRDYEQYF. The sequenced DNA is TGTGCCAGCAGTGAAGGTGACAGGGACTACGAGCAGTACTTC.